The text below deals with one TCR beta chain. Only in-frame clones appear in the TCRdb table, and some are missing; sequencing was by immunoSEQ multiplex PCR. This sample has 200,000 to 300,000 clones, with about 87% found just once. Germline V gene sequence: CDR1 LNHDA, CDR2 SQIVND (reference sequence). Germline trimming cut 3 bases from V and 1 base from J; bases unmatched to any gene: 1. The CDR3 extends over 15 amino acids. This record belongs to a study of blood T cell repertoires in COVID-19. The chain uses TRBV19 and TRBJ2-5; TRBD1 agrees at 11 bases. The receptor comes from a woman in her forties with acute or convalescent COVID-19. Specimen: peripheral blood. The CDR3 coding sequence is TGTGCCAGTAGTATGGACAGGGGGCCCCAAGAGACCCAGTACTTC. Translating gives CASSMDRGPQETQYF.